This T cell receptor (beta chain) is drawn from a study of blood T cells in healthy people across ages. Study-level results: The unsorted PBMCs prevented any conclusive comparison of naive versus antigen-experienced cells.

The amount of total RNA extracted per sample was at least 5 micrograms. A note on this clonotype: Its antigen is not identified.

Primed by a sample-barcoded 5' primer and a J-beta primer mix, a second PCR proceeded for 7 to 11 cycles. Per-sample output comprised a minimum of 3 million paired-end reads containing CDR3. TCRdb redid the calling of the 5' RACE reads with MiXCR, one entry per CDR3 protein. The sample shows around 800,000 distinct CDR3 sequences, more than 25% of them seen only once. CDR3 length: 13 amino acids. Trimming took off 3 bases at V and 5 bases at J, with 10 bases between the two ends. CDR1 and CDR2 from the germline V gene are ENHRY and SYGVKD. The sample was also reused in another study, on T cells of mothers and their children. That paper adds: Over 8.5 million reads per mother and around 3.2 million per child were obtained.

The source material was blood. This sequence joins TRBV10-3 and TRBJ2-5; TRBD1 might be the D (5 bases). The TCR comes from a boy aged 5-17 years in good health. The CDR3 coding sequence is TGTGCCATCAGTGACGGGCCAGGGGAGACCCAGTACTTC. Translating gives CAISDGPGETQYF.